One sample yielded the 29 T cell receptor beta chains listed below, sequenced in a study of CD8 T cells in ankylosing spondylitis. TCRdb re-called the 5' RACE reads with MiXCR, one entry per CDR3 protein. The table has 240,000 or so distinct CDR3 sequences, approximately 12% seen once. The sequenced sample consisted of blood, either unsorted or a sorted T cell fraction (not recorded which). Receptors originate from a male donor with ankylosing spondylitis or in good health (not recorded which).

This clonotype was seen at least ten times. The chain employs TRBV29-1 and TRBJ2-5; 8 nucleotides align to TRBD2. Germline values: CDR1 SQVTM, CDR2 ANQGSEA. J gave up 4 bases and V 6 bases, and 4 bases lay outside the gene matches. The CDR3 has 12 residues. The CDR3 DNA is TGCAGCGTCGGGAGGGGTTCAGAGACCCAGTACTTC. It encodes CSVGRGSETQYF.

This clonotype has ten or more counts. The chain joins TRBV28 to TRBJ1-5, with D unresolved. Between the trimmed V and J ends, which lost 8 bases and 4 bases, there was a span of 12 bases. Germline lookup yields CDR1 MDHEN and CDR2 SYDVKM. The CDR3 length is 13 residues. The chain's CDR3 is CASETDYNQPQHF. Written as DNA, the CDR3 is TGTGCCAGCGAAACAGATTATAATCAGCCCCAGCATTTT.

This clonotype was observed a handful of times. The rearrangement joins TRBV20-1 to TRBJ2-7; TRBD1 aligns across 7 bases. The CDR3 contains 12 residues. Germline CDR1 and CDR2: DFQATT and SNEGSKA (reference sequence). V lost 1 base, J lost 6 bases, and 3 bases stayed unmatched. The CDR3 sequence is CSARATGPEQYF. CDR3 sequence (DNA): TGCAGTGCTAGAGCGACAGGGCCCGAGCAGTACTTC.

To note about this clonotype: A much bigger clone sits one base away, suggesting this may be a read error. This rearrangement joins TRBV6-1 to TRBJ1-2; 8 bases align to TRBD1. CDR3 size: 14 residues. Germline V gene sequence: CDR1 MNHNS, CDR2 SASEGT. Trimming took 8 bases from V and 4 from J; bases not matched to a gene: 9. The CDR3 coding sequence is TGTGCCAGCGGCGGGACAGGTTTTAGCTATGGCTACACCTTC. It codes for CASGGTGFSYGYTF.

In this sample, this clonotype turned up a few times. The CDR3 nucleotides are TGTGCCAGTAGGACTACCCGCAACAATGAGCAGTTCTTC. It yields the protein CASRTTRNNEQFF. The chain recombines TRBV19 with TRBJ2-1, with a weak D call TRBD2 (5 bases). Germline CDR1 reads LNHDA; CDR2 reads SQIVND (reference sequence). V was cut by 6 bases and J by 5 bases, with 11 bases left in between. This CDR3 is built from 13 residues.

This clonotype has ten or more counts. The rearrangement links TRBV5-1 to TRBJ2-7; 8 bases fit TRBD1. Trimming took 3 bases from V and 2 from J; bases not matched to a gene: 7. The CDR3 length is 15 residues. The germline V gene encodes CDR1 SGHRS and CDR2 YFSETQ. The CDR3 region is CASSWTGFGPYEQYF. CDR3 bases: TGCGCCAGCAGCTGGACAGGGTTTGGCCCCTACGAGCAGTACTTC. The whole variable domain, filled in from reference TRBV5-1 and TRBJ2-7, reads KAGVTQTPRYLIKTRGQQVTLSCSPISGHRSVSWYQQTPGQGLQFLFEYFSETQRNKGNFPGRFSGRQFSNSRSEMNVSTLELGDSALYLCASSWTGFGPYEQYFGPGTRLTVT.

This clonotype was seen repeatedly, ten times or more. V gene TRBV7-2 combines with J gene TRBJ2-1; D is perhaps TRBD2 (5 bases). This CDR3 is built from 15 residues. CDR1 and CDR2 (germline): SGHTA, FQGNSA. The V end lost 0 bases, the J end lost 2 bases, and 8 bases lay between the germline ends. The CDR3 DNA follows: TGTGCCAGCAGCTTAGCAGGGAGCCCCTACAATGAGCAGTTCTTC. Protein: CASSLAGSPYNEQFF.

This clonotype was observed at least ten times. The CDR3 loop is CASTTLGQGTEAFF. The CDR3 DNA reads TGTGCCAGCACCACACTGGGACAGGGGACTGAAGCTTTCTTT. This sequence joins TRBV3-1 and TRBJ1-1; 10 bases match TRBD1. CDR3 length equals 14 residues. CDR1 is LGHDT, CDR2 YNNKEL, per germline (reference sequence). The ends lost 7 bases at V and 5 bases at J; junction bases unmatched: 7.

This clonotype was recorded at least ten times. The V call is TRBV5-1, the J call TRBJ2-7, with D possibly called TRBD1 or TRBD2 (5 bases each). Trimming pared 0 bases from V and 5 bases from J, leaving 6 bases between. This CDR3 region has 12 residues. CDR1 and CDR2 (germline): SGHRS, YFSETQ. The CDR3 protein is CASSLGGDEQYF. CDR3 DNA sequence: TGCGCCAGCAGCTTGGGAGGGGACGAGCAGTACTTC.

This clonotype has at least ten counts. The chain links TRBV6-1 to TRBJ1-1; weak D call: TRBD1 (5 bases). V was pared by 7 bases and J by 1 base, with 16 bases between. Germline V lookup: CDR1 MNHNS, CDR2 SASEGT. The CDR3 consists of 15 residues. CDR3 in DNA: TGTGCCAGCACCCCGCCCGGGACGGGGAACACTGAAGCTTTCTTT. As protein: CASTPPGTGNTEAFF.

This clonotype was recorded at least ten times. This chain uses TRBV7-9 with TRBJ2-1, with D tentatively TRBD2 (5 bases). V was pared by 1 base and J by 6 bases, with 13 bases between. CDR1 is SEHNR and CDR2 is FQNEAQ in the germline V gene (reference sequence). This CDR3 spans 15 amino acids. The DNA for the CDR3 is TGTGCCAGCAGCTTAGAGCGGCTGACGGGCAATGAGCAGTTCTTC. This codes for CASSLERLTGNEQFF. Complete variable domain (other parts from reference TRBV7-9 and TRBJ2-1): DTGVSQNPRHKITKRGQNVTFRCDPISEHNRLYWYRQTLGQGPEFLTYFQNEAQLEKSRLLSDRFSAERPKGSFSTLEIQRTEQGDSAMYLCASSLERLTGNEQFFGPGTRLTVL.

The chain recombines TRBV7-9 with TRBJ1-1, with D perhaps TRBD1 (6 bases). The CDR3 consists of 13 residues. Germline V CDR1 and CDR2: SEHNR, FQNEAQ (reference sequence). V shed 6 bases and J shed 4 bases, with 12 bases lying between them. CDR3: CASSPWTATEAFF. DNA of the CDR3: TGTGCCAGCAGTCCATGGACAGCCACTGAAGCTTTCTTT.

The CDR3 loop is CASSGGTGIYNEQFF. CDR3 bases: TGCGCCAGCAGCGGAGGGACAGGGATCTACAATGAGCAGTTCTTC. The chain combines TRBV5-1 with TRBJ2-1, with 9 bases that match TRBD1. The length of the CDR3 is 15 residues. V shed 4 bases, J shed 3 bases, and the junction held 5 bases outside the gene matches. Germline V CDR1 and CDR2: SGHRS, YFSETQ.

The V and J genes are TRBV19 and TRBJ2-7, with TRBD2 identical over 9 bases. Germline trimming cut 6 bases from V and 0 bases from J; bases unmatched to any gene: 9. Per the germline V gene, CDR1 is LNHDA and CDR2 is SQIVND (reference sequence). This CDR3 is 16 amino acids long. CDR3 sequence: CASSNPSGGSSYEQYF. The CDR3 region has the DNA TGTGCCAGTAGCAACCCAAGCGGGGGGAGCTCCTACGAGCAGTACTTC.

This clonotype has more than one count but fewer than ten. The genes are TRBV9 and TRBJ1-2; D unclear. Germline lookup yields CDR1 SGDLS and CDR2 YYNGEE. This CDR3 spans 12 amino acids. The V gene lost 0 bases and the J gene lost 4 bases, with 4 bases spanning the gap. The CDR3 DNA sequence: TGTGCCAGCAGCGTAGCCACCTATGGCTACACCTTC. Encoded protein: CASSVATYGYTF.

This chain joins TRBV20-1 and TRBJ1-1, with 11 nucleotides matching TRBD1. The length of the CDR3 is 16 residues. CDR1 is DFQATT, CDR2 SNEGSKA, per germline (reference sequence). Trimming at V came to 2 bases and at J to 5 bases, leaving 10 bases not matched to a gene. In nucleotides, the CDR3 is TGCAGTGCTAGACCTAGGGACAGGGGGTATTTGACTGAAGCTTTCTTT. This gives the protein CSARPRDRGYLTEAFF.

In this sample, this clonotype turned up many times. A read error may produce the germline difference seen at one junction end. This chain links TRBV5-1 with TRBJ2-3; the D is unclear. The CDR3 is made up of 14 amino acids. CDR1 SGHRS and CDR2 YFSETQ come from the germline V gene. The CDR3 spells CASSYRARTDTQYF. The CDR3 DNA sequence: TGCGCCAGCAGCTATCGAGCACGCACGGATACGCAGTATTTT.

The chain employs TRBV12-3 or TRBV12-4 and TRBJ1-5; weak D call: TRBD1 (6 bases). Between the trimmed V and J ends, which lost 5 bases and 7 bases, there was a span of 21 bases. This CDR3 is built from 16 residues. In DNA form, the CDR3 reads TGTGCCAGCAGTCCTGAGGGGGGGGGACCGGGGCAGCCCCAGCATTTT. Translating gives CASSPEGGGPGQPQHF.

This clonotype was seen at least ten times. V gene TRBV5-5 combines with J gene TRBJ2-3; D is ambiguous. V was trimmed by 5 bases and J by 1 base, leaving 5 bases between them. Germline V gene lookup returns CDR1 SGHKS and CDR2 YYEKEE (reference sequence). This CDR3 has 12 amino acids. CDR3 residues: CASSKRTDTQYF. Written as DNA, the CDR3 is TGTGCCAGCAGTAAACGCACAGATACGCAGTATTTT.

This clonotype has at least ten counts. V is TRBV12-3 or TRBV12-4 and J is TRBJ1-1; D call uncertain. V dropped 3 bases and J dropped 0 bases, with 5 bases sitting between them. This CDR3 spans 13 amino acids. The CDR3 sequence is CASSFSLNTEAFF. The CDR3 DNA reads TGTGCCAGCAGTTTTTCATTGAACACTGAAGCTTTCTTT.

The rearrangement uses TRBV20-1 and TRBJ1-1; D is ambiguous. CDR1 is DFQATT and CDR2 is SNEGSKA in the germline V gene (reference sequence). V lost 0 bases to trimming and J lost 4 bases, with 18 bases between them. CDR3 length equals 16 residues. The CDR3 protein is CSARDQEGWFGTEAFF. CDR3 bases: TGCAGTGCTAGAGATCAGGAGGGCTGGTTTGGCACTGAAGCTTTCTTT.

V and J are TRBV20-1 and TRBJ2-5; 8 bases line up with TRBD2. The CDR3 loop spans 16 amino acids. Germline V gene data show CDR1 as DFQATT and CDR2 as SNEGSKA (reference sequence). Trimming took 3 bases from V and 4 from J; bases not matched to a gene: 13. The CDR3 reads CSASSGLAGRGETQYF. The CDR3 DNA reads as TGCAGTGCTAGCTCCGGGCTAGCGGGCCGAGGAGAGACCCAGTACTTC.

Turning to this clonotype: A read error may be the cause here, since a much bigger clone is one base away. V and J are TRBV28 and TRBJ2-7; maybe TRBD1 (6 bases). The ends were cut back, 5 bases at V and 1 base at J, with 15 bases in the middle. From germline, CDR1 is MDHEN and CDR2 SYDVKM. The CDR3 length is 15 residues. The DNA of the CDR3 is TGTGCCAGCAGTCCAGGGGCACTACTGTCCTACGAGCAGTACTTC. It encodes CASSPGALLSYEQYF.

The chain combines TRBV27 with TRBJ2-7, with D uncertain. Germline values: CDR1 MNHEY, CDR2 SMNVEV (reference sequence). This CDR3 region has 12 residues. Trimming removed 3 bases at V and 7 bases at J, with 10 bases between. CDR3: CASSFSLEEQYF. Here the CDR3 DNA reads TGTGCCAGCAGTTTTTCCCTGGAAGAGCAGTACTTC.

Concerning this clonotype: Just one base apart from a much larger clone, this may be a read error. For the CDR3, the DNA is TGTGTCAGCAGCCAAGGACACACCTATGGCTACACCTTC. Amino acid sequence: CVSSQGHTYGYTF. The V gene is TRBV3-1, the J gene TRBJ1-2; possibly TRBD1 for D (5 bases). This CDR3 contains 13 residues. From germline, CDR1 is LGHDT and CDR2 YNNKEL (reference sequence).

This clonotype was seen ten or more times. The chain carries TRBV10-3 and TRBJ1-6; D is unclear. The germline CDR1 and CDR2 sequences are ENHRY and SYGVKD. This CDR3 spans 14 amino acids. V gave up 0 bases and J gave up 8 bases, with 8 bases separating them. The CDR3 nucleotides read TGTGCCATCAGTGAGTCCCCATATTATTCACCCCTCCACTTT. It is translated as CAISESPYYSPLHF.

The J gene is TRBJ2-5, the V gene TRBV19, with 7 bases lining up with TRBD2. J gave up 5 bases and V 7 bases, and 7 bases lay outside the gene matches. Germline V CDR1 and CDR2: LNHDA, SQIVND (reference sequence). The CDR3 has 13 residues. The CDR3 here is CASTGGSEETQYF. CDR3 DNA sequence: TGTGCCAGTACGGGCGGGAGCGAGGAGACCCAGTACTTC.

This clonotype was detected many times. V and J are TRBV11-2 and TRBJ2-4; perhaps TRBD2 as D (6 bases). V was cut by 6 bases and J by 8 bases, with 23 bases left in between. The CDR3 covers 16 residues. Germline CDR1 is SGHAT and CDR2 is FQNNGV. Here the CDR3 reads CASRLSGLRGTDIQYF. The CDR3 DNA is TGTGCCAGCAGGCTCTCCGGACTTCGCGGGACGGACATTCAGTACTTC.

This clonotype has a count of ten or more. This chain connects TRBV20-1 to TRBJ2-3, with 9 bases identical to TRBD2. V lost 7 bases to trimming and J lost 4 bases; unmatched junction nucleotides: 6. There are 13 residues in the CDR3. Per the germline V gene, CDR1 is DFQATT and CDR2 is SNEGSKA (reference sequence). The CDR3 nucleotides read TGCAGTGGGGTTGGCGGGGGGGCAGATACGCAGTATTTT. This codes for CSGVGGGADTQYF.